These 6 T cell receptor beta chains share one sample of origin, sequenced in a study of T cell repertoires in cytomegalovirus infection. Each CDR3 protein gets one entry after TCRdb re-called the reads with MiXCR. The repertoire holds approximately 1,000,000 distinct CDR3 sequences, with approximately 33% as singletons. For these TCRs, the target antigens are not known. The sample consisted of cultured CD8+ T cells from PBMCs, taken from culture after CMV antigen stimulation. All receptors come from a human donor in good health (CMV status not recorded). Some clones in this sample may be carry-over from other donors' samples.

This clonotype was observed a few times. This chain connects TRBV25-1 to TRBJ1-2; 7 bases are a match to TRBD1. The CDR3 totals 16 residues. With 2 bases clipped from V and 2 bases from J, the junction kept 8 bases outside the gene matches. Looked up from germline, CDR1 is MGHDK and CDR2 is SYGVNS. CDR3 sequence: CASSEDRDSLNYGYTF. CDR3 coding DNA: TGTGCCAGCAGTGAAGATCGGGACAGCTTAAACTATGGCTACACCTTC.

The chain couples TRBV5-3 to TRBJ2-7, with 7 bases identical to TRBD1. TRBV5-3 is known as an ORF, though its function is uncertain. The CDR3 is made up of 15 amino acids. The J segment lost 6 bases and the V segment lost 8 bases, leaving 17 bases of the junction unmatched. CDR3 nucleotides: TGTGCCAGCAGCCCACGGCTCATGACAGGGCTCGAGCAGTACTTC. Its protein is CASSPRLMTGLEQYF.

There are many counts of this clonotype. The rearrangement links TRBV7-6 to TRBJ1-1; TRBD1 aligns across 10 bases. The CDR3 extends over 17 amino acids. The V and J ends lost 4 bases and 3 bases, in that order; junction bases with no gene match: 11. Looked up from germline, CDR1 is SGHVS and CDR2 is FNYEAQ. CDR3 protein: CASSSLGQGKGDTEAFF. CDR3 coding DNA: TGTGCCAGCAGCTCACTGGGACAGGGGAAAGGGGACACTGAAGCTTTCTTT.

The genes are TRBV7-9 and TRBJ2-3; tentative D call: TRBD1 (5 bases). Trimming removed 4 bases at V and 6 bases at J, with 14 bases between. Germline CDR1 is SEHNR and CDR2 is FQNEAQ (reference sequence). This CDR3 spans 14 amino acids. CDR3 amino acids: CASSSTARMDTQYF. CDR3 nucleotides: TGTGCCAGCAGCTCGACAGCCAGAATGGATACGCAGTATTTT. The entire variable domain, with the rest obtained from reference TRBV7-9 and TRBJ2-3, is as follows: DTGVSQNPRHKITKRGQNVTFRCDPISEHNRLYWYRQTLGQGPEFLTYFQNEAQLEKSRLLSDRFSAERPKGSFSTLEIQRTEQGDSAMYLCASSSTARMDTQYFGPGTRLTVL.

The chain couples TRBV12-3 or TRBV12-4 to TRBJ1-1; D perhaps matches TRBD1 (5 bases). V was pared by 6 bases and J by 0 bases, with 11 bases between. The CDR3 has 14 amino acids. The DNA for the CDR3 is TGTGCCAGCAGCCAGGGCGTTTTGAACACTGAAGCTTTCTTT. Translating it yields CASSQGVLNTEAFF.

There are many counts of this clonotype. The chain recombines TRBV7-8 with TRBJ1-5; D not resolved. The CDR3 runs 13 residues. Germline V gene sequence: CDR1 SGHVS, CDR2 FQNEAQ. Trimming took off 5 bases at V and 4 bases at J, with 9 bases between the two ends. In DNA form, the CDR3 reads TGTGCCAGCAGCACAGAAGGGAATCAGCCCCAGCATTTT. Protein product: CASSTEGNQPQHF.